These 20 T cell receptor beta chains were all obtained from the same sample, sequenced in a study of shared clonotypes between healthy human individuals. TCRdb's copy holds only in-frame clones and misses some; the assay was immunoSEQ multiplex PCR. The sample consists of more than 450,000 clones, 75% to 85% of them appearing once. Input material: PBMCs. These receptors all come from a woman aged 40-49 years in good health. Some clones in this sample may be carry-over from other donors' samples.

V gene TRBV18 combines with J gene TRBJ2-7; 10 positions match TRBD2. V lost 5 bases and J lost 0; bases outside the gene matches: 7. The CDR3 loop spans 16 amino acids. Germline V CDR1 and CDR2: KGHSH, LQKENI. CDR3 loop: CASSSLAGGGSYEQYF. The CDR3 DNA reads TGTGCCAGCTCATCCTTAGCGGGGGGCGGCTCCTACGAGCAGTACTTC.

The chain has TRBV5-4 and TRBJ2-6, with 9 bases lining up with TRBD1. CDR1 SGHNT and CDR2 YYREEE come from the germline V gene (reference sequence). Trimming removed 4 bases from V and 4 bases from J; junction bases left unmatched: 6. CDR3 length equals 16 residues. The CDR3 protein is CASSTQGAQGANVLTF. The DNA for the CDR3 is TGTGCCAGCAGCACACAGGGGGCGCAAGGGGCCAACGTCCTGACTTTC. The full variable domain, with the rest looked up from reference TRBV5-4 and TRBJ2-6, is ETGVTQSPTHLIKTRGQQVTLRCSSQSGHNTVSWYQQALGQGPQFIFQYYREEENGRGNFPPRFSGLQFPNYSSELNVNALELDDSALYLCASSTQGAQGANVLTFGAGSRLTVL.

The chain joins TRBV4-3 to TRBJ2-1, with TRBD2 as a possible D gene (6 bases). CDR3 size: 14 residues. Trimming took 3 bases from V and 8 from J, leaving 14 bases between them. Germline V gene lookup returns CDR1 LGHNA and CDR2 YSLEER. This chain's CDR3 is CASSQETRNDEQFF. The CDR3, as DNA: TGCGCCAGCAGCCAGGAGACTAGGAACGATGAGCAGTTCTTC.

This chain uses TRBV30 with TRBJ1-1; 7 bases line up with TRBD1. V shed 3 bases and J 4 bases; nucleotides not matched to a gene: 5. The germline V gene encodes CDR1 GTSNPN and CDR2 SVGIG (reference sequence). This CDR3 is built from 13 residues. The CDR3 region is CAWSPGGFTEAFF. CDR3 nucleotides: TGTGCCTGGAGCCCAGGGGGATTCACTGAAGCTTTCTTT.

This clone was seen more than once but under ten times. The V and J genes are TRBV7-9 and TRBJ1-1; TRBD1 agrees at 7 bases. CDR3 size: 11 residues. Germline loops: CDR1 SEHNR, CDR2 FQNEAQ (reference sequence). The V and J ends lost 5 bases and 10 bases, in that order; junction bases with no gene match: 4. The chain's CDR3 is CASSEGASAFF. The CDR3 nucleotides are TGTGCCAGCAGCGAGGGGGCCTCAGCTTTCTTT. The entire variable domain, with the rest obtained from reference TRBV7-9 and TRBJ1-1, is as follows: DTGVSQNPRHKITKRGQNVTFRCDPISEHNRLYWYRQTLGQGPEFLTYFQNEAQLEKSRLLSDRFSAERPKGSFSTLEIQRTEQGDSAMYLCASSEGASAFFGQGTRLTVV.

The gene calls are TRBV28 and TRBJ2-7, with TRBD2 matching 8 bases. J lost 2 bases, V lost 3 bases, and 9 bases had no gene match. Germline CDR1 reads MDHEN; CDR2 reads SYDVKM. The CDR3 runs 16 residues. Here the CDR3 DNA reads TGTGCCAGCAGTTTTCGGCAGCGGGAGAATACCTACGAGCAGTACTTC. The encoded protein is CASSFRQRENTYEQYF.

The chain carries TRBV29-1 and TRBJ1-1; 7 nucleotides match TRBD1. Germline CDR1 is SQVTM and CDR2 is ANQGSEA. The CDR3 runs to 16 residues. V was clipped by 5 bases and J by 0 bases; unmatched bases: 12. CDR3: CSVQGEGGFMNTEAFF. In DNA form, the CDR3 reads TGCAGCGTTCAGGGGGAGGGTGGATTCATGAACACTGAAGCTTTCTTT.

This rearrangement joins TRBV5-1 to TRBJ2-5, with 7 bases matching TRBD1. The CDR3 length is 15 residues. Trimming removed 1 base from V and 2 bases from J; junction bases left unmatched: 5. Germline V lookup: CDR1 SGHRS, CDR2 YFSETQ. The CDR3 sequence: CASSLLGTAQETQYF. In DNA, the CDR3 is TGCGCCAGCAGCTTGTTGGGGACAGCGCAAGAGACCCAGTACTTC.

The rearrangement links TRBV5-1 to TRBJ1-4; unclear D gene. The CDR3 covers 14 residues. CDR1 is SGHRS and CDR2 is YFSETQ in the germline V gene. V was clipped by 0 bases and J by 5 bases, with 8 bases between them. The CDR3 sequence is CASSLGPGNEKLFF. Written as DNA, the CDR3 is TGCGCCAGCAGCTTGGGACCGGGCAATGAAAAACTGTTTTTT.

The chain joins TRBV7-6 to TRBJ2-2; the D gene is possibly TRBD1 (6 bases). CDR1 and CDR2 (germline): SGHVS, FNYEAQ. The CDR3 spans 15 residues. V shed 6 bases and J shed 2 bases, with 13 bases lying between them. This CDR3 is CASSVGGTNTGELFF. CDR3 bases: TGTGCCAGCAGTGTAGGGGGAACTAACACCGGGGAGCTGTTTTTT. Looking up the rest from reference TRBV7-6 and TRBJ2-2 gives the full variable domain: GAGVSQSPRYKVTKRGQDVALRCDPISGHVSLYWYRQALGQGPEFLTYFNYEAQQDKSGLPNDRFSAERPEGSISTLTIQRTEQRDSAMYRCASSVGGTNTGELFFGEGSRLTVL.

The chain joins TRBV7-1 to TRBJ1-2; possible D gene TRBD1, 5 bases. TRBV7-1 carries the ORF label, with uncertain function. The CDR3 runs 16 residues. V shed 5 bases and J shed 3 bases, with 19 bases lying between them. The CDR3 here is CASSPTAGRVHYGYTF. DNA of the CDR3: TGTGCCAGCAGCCCGACCGCGGGCAGGGTTCACTATGGCTACACCTTC.

J is TRBJ2-2 and V is TRBV13, with D possibly matching TRBD2 (6 bases). The CDR3 runs to 14 residues. V lost 9 bases, J lost 4 bases, and 15 bases lay in between. Germline CDR1 and CDR2: PRHDT and FYEKMQ (reference sequence). The CDR3 sequence is CASRSGGTTGELFF. The CDR3, as DNA: TGTGCCAGTCGGAGCGGCGGGACCACCGGGGAGCTGTTTTTT.

This clone was seen more than once but under ten times. V gene TRBV30 combines with J gene TRBJ1-2; 7 positions agree with TRBD1. The length of the CDR3 is 13 residues. Germline CDR1 and CDR2: GTSNPN and SVGIG (reference sequence). Losses at the gene ends were 7 bases for V and 4 bases for J; bases not matched to a gene: 9. CDR3 amino acids: CAFLPGQTYGYTF. CDR3 nucleotides: TGTGCCTTCCTTCCGGGACAGACCTATGGCTACACCTTC.

This clone was seen only a few times. The rearrangement uses TRBV28 and TRBJ2-2; D is unclear. CDR3 length: 12 amino acids. V lost 1 base and J 6 bases, leaving 3 bases between the germline ends. The germline V gene encodes CDR1 MDHEN and CDR2 SYDVKM. The CDR3 reads CASSLFAGELFF. The CDR3 DNA sequence: TGTGCCAGCAGTTTATTTGCCGGGGAGCTGTTTTTT. Combining the CDR3 with reference TRBV28 and TRBJ2-2 gives the whole variable domain DVKVTQSSRYLVKRTGEKVFLECVQDMDHENMFWYRQDPGLGLRLIYFSYDVKMKEKGDIPEGYSVSREKKERFSLILESASTNQTSMYLCASSLFAGELFFGEGSRLTVL.

The rearrangement uses TRBV7-9 and TRBJ2-2, with 7 bases lining up with TRBD1. The germline V gene encodes CDR1 SEHNR and CDR2 FQNEAQ (reference sequence). The CDR3 has 18 residues. V shed 1 base, J shed 0 bases, and the junction held 8 bases outside the gene matches. The CDR3 DNA is TGTGCCAGCAGCTTAGGACATTTGACAGGGTCGAACACCGGGGAGCTGTTTTTT. Its protein is CASSLGHLTGSNTGELFF.

The chain recombines TRBV28 with TRBJ2-4; D tentatively reads TRBD1 or TRBD2 (5 bases each). Germline assignment: CDR1 MDHEN and CDR2 SYDVKM. The CDR3 contains 17 residues. Trimming shortened V by 5 bases and J by 0 bases, and 17 bases separated the two germline ends. CDR3 residues: CASSPGGGRLAKNIQYF. DNA of the CDR3: TGTGCCAGCAGTCCCGGTGGGGGACGCCTAGCCAAAAACATTCAGTACTTC.

The V call is TRBV5-1, the J call TRBJ2-1; D unresolved. Germline CDR1 is SGHRS and CDR2 is YFSETQ. V was clipped by 0 bases and J by 7 bases, with 11 bases between them. The CDR3 consists of 14 residues. This chain's CDR3 is CASSLAPPRNEQFF. CDR3 in DNA: TGCGCCAGCAGCTTGGCCCCCCCAAGGAATGAGCAGTTCTTC.

V and J are TRBV25-1 and TRBJ2-3; 10 nucleotides line up with TRBD2. CDR3 length: 17 amino acids. From germline, CDR1 is MGHDK and CDR2 SYGVNS. The V gene end was trimmed by 3 bases and the J gene end by 2 bases; junction bases not matched to a gene: 8. Written as DNA, the CDR3 is TGTGCCAGCAGTGACCCTGCTCTAGCGGGAGCCACAGATACGCAGTATTTT. It translates to CASSDPALAGATDTQYF.

The chain has TRBV19 and TRBJ1-2; a possible D gene is TRBD1 (5 bases). CDR3 length equals 14 residues. V lost 5 bases to trimming and J lost 5 bases, with 15 bases between them. Germline-derived CDR1 and CDR2 are LNHDA and SQIVND (reference sequence). The CDR3 sequence is CASSPTGGGYGYTF. For the CDR3, the DNA is TGTGCCAGTAGTCCCACTGGTGGGGGTTATGGCTACACCTTC.

This chain uses TRBV7-3 with TRBJ2-2; 9 bases are a match to TRBD1. Germline V gene data show CDR1 as SGHTA and CDR2 as FQGTGA. The V segment lost 0 bases and the J segment 4 bases; nucleotides outside the gene matches: 18. The CDR3 consists of 21 residues. DNA of the CDR3: TGTGCCAGCAGCTTAACCACCGGGACAGGGTCTACTAGCGAGGGCACCGGGGAGCTGTTTTTT. Translation gives CASSLTTGTGSTSEGTGELFF.